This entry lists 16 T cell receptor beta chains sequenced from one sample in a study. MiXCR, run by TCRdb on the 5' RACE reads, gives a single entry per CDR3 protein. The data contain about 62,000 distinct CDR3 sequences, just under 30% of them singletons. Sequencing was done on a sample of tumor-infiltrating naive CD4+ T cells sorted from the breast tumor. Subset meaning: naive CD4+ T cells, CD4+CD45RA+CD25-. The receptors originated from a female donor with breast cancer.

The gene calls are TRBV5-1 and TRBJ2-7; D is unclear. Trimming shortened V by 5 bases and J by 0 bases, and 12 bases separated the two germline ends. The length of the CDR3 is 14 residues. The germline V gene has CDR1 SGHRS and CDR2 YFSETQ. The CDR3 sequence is CASRDPPSSYEQYF. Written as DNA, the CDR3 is TGCGCCAGCAGGGACCCTCCGAGCTCCTACGAGCAGTACTTC.

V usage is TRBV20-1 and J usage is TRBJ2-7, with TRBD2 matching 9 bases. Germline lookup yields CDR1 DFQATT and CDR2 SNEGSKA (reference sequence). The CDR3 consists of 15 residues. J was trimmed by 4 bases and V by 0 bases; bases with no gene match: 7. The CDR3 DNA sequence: TGCAGTGCTAGAGATCCGGAGACTAGCGGATACGAGCAGTACTTC. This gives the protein CSARDPETSGYEQYF.

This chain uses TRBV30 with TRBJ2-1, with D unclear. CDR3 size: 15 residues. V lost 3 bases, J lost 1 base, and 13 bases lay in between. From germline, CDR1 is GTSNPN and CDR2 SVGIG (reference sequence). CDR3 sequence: CAWSADEWSYNEQFF. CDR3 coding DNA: TGTGCCTGGAGCGCAGATGAATGGTCCTACAATGAGCAGTTCTTC. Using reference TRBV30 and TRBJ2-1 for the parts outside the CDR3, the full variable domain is SQTIHQWPATLVQPVGSPLSLECTVEGTSNPNLYWYRQAAGRGLQLLFYSVGIGQISSEVPQNLSASRPQDRQFILSSKKLLLSDSGFYLCAWSADEWSYNEQFFGPGTRLTVL.

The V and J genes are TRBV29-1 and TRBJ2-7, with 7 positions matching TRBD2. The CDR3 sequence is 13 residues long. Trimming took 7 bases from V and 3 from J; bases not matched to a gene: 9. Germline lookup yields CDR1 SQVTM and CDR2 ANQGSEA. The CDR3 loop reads CSAYPGTNYEQYF. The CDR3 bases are TGCAGCGCCTATCCCGGGACTAACTACGAGCAGTACTTC.

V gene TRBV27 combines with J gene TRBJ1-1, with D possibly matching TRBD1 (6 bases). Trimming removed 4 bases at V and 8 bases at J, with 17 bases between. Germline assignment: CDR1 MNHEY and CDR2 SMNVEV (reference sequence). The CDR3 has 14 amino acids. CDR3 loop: CASSSIGGTQEAFF. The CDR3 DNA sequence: TGTGCCAGCAGTTCTATCGGGGGGACACAAGAAGCTTTCTTT.

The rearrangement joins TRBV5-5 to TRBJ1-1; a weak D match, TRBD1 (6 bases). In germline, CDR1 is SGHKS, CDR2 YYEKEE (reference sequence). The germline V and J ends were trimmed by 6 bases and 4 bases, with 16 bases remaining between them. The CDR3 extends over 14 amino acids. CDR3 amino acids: CASTIQGWSTEAFF. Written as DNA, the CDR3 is TGTGCCAGCACCATACAGGGTTGGTCCACTGAAGCTTTCTTT.

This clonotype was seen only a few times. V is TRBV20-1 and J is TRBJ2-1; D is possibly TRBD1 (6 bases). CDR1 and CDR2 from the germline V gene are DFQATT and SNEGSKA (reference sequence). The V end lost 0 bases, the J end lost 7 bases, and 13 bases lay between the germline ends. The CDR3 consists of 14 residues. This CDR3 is CSARDSKGTNEQFF. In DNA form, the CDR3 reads TGCAGTGCTAGAGATTCTAAGGGGACAAATGAGCAGTTCTTC.

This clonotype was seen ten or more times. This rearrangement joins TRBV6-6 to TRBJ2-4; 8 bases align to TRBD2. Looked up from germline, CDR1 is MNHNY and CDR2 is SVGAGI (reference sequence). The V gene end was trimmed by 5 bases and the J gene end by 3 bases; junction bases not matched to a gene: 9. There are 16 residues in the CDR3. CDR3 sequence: CASSPGGGMVKNIQYF. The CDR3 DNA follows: TGTGCCAGCAGTCCCGGGGGGGGGATGGTCAAAAACATTCAGTACTTC.

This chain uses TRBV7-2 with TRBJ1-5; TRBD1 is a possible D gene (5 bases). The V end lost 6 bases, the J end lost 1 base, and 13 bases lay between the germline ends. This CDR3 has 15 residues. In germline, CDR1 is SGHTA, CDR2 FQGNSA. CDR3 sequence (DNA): TGTGCCAGCAGTACCAGGGTAGCGAGCAATCAGCCCCAGCATTTT. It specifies CASSTRVASNQPQHF.

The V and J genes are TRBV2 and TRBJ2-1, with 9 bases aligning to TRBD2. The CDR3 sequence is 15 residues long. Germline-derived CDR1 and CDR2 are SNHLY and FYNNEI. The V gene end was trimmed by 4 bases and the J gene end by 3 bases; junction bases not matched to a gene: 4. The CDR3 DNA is TGTGCCAGCAGTGTCAGAGCGGGGGGCTACAATGAGCAGTTCTTC. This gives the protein CASSVRAGGYNEQFF.

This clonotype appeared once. CDR3: CSARVRAGGTDTQYF. In DNA form, the CDR3 reads TGCAGTGCTAGAGTAAGGGCAGGGGGTACAGATACGCAGTATTTT. J is TRBJ2-3 and V is TRBV20-1, with 7 nucleotides matching TRBD1. The germline CDR1 and CDR2 sequences are DFQATT and SNEGSKA (reference sequence). The CDR3 is made up of 15 amino acids. V dropped 1 base and J dropped 3; count of bases not matched to a gene: 7.

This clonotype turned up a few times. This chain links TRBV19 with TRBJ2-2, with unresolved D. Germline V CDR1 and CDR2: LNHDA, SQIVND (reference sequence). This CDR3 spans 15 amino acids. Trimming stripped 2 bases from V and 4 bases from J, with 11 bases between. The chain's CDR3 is CASSINARGTGELFF. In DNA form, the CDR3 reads TGTGCCAGTAGTATAAACGCTAGAGGCACCGGGGAGCTGTTTTTT.

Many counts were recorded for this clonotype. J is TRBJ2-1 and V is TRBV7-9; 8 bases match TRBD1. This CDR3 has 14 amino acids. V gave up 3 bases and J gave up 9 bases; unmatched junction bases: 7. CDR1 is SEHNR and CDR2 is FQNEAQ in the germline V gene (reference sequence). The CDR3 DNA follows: TGTGCCAGCAGCTTTTTTTCAGGGGGCGGTGAGCAGTTCTTC. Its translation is CASSFFSGGGEQFF.

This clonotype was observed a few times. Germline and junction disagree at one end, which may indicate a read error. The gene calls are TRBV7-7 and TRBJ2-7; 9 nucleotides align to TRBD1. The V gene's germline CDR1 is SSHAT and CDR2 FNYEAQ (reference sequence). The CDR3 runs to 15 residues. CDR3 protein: CASSLGTGTIDEQYF. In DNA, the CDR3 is TGTGCTAGCAGCTTAGGGACAGGGACTATCGACGAGCAGTACTTC. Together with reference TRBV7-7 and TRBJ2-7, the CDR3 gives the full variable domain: GAGVSQSPRYKVTKRGQDVTLRCDPISSHATLYWYQQALGQGPEFLTYFNYEAQPDKSGLPSDRFSAERPEGSISTLTIQRTEQRDSAMYRCASSLGTGTIDEQYFGPGTRLTVT.

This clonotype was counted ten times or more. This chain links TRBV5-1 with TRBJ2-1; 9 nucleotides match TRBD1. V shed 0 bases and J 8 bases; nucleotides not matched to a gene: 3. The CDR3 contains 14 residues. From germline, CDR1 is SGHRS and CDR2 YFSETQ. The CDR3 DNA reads TGCGCCAGCAGCTTGGGACAGGGGGTATATGAGCAGTTCTTC. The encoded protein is CASSLGQGVYEQFF.

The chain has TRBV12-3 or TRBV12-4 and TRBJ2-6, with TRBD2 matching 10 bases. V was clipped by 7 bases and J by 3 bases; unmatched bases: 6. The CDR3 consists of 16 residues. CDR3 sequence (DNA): TGTGCCAGCATCAGCGGGGGGGCATATGGGGCCAACGTCCTGACTTTC. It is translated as CASISGGAYGANVLTF.